These 32 T cell receptor beta chains came from one sample sequenced in a study of T cell clonality in common variable immunodeficiency. Study-wide points: Reportedly, TCR beta sequences from common variable immunodeficiency showed fewer deletions and N-nucleotide insertions.

Their antigens are not known. Here immunoSEQ multiplex PCR was the method, and the copy in TCRdb shows in-frame clones only, minus some. This sample shows about 28,000 clones and no singletons; approximately 3.1% rests with the ten largest. The sample was peripheral blood mononuclear cells. The receptors here all came from a human donor with common variable immunodeficiency.

This clone was seen more than once but under ten times. The CDR3 goes on 3 residues after the read ends, and that part is filled in from the germline J gene. J is TRBJ1-1 and V is TRBV20-1, with 7 positions matching TRBD1. There are 11 residues in the CDR3. CDR1 is DFQATT and CDR2 is SNEGSKA in the germline V gene (reference sequence). CDR3 residues: CSAAPGQEAFF. The CDR3 bases that were read are TGCAGTGCGGCTCCGGGACAGGAA.

The CDR3 sequence is CASSLPTGQETQYF. Incomplete CDR3 DNA: TGTGCCAGCAGCTTACCGACAGGCCAAGAGACC. V is TRBV7-2 and J is TRBJ2-5; D is perhaps TRBD1 (6 bases). From the germline J gene comes the end of the CDR3, since the read stops 3 residues before it. The CDR3 length is 14 residues. Looked up from germline, CDR1 is SGHTA and CDR2 is FQGNSA. V lost 2 bases and J 1 base, leaving 8 bases between the germline ends.

This clone was seen many times. The read ends 3 residues shy of where the CDR3 ends; the end is completed using the germline J gene. The V and J genes are TRBV29-1 and TRBJ2-7; 7 positions agree with TRBD1. With V trimmed by 4 bases and J by 2 bases, 11 bases remained unmatched. The CDR3 spans 15 residues. The germline V gene has CDR1 SQVTM and CDR2 ANQGSEA. This chain's CDR3 is CSVAGLNRGAYEQYF. The sequenced CDR3 bases are TGCAGCGTTGCAGGGTTGAACAGGGGAGCCTACGAG.

This clone was observed at least ten times. The sequence runs out 3 residues before the end of the CDR3; the remainder is reconstructed from the germline J gene. This chain joins TRBV29-1 and TRBJ1-6; D might be TRBD1 (6 bases). Trimming took off 7 bases at V and 4 bases at J, with 14 bases between the two ends. The CDR3 consists of 14 residues. Looked up from germline, CDR1 is SQVTM and CDR2 is ANQGSEA. The covered CDR3 bases are TGCAGCGCCCGGACAGAGGGGTATAATTCACCC. Translation: CSARTEGYNSP. The full CDR3 protein is CSARTEGYNSPLHF.

This clone was seen ten or more times. Read coverage stops 3 residues before the CDR3 terminus; the germline J gene supplies the remainder. This CDR3 is also generated by other DNA sequences in the sample. The V call is TRBV18, the J call TRBJ2-7; D is possibly TRBD1 (6 bases). Germline values: CDR1 KGHSH, CDR2 LQKENI. The CDR3 totals 14 residues. Trimming stripped 5 bases from V and 0 bases from J, with 11 bases between. The CDR3 spells CASSRQDSSYEQYF. The part of the CDR3 DNA that was read is TGTGCCAGCTCAAGACAGGACAGCTCCTACGAG.

This clone was recorded many times. The sequenced fragment ends 3 residues before the CDR3 boundary, so the rest is inferred from the germline J gene. This rearrangement joins TRBV15 to TRBJ2-5; 12 bases map to TRBD2. V was clipped by 0 bases and J by 3 bases; unmatched bases: 2. The V gene's germline CDR1 is LNHNV and CDR2 YYDKDF (reference sequence). The CDR3 length is 16 residues. The CDR3 protein is CATSRERTSGEETQYF. The CDR3 DNA, read in part, is TGTGCCACCAGCAGAGAAAGGACTAGCGGGGAAGAGACC.

Many counts were recorded for this clone. A read error may account for a junction end that differs from germline. From the germline J gene comes the end of the CDR3, since the read stops 3 residues before it. The genes are TRBV4-2 and TRBJ2-1, with 9 bases fitting TRBD1. CDR3 length: 17 residues. Germline CDR1 reads LGHNA; CDR2 reads YNFKEQ. CDR3 DNA (partial): TGCGCCAGCAGCCCCGGACAGGGGACCGTCTATAGGAATGAG. Amino acids: CASSPGQGTVYRNE. The entire CDR3 sequence reads CASSPGQGTVYRNEQFF.

A few counts support this clone. The CDR3 DNA, read in part, is TGTGCCAGCAAGGACAGGGGGTTCACTGAA. Its protein product is CASKDRGFTE. The full CDR3 protein reads CASKDRGFTEAFF. This chain links TRBV6-2 or TRBV6-3 with TRBJ1-1; 10 nucleotides agree with TRBD1. The read finishes 3 residues shy of the CDR3 end, and the germline J gene is used to complete it. Trimming at V came to 7 bases and at J to 4 bases, leaving 3 bases not matched to a gene. Germline lookup yields CDR1 MNHEY and CDR2 SVGEGT. The CDR3 consists of 13 residues.

The table lists this clone with a few counts. Read data end 3 residues before the CDR3 end; the end is taken from the germline J gene. The chain recombines TRBV7-9 with TRBJ1-2, with unresolved D. V was clipped by 5 bases and J by 7 bases, with 14 bases between them. From germline, CDR1 is SEHNR and CDR2 FQNEAQ (reference sequence). The length of the CDR3 is 13 residues. CDR3 DNA, as far as it was read: TGTGCCAGCAGCCAGGAGTGGGTTGGTGGC. This translates into CASSQEWVGG. The whole CDR3 is CASSQEWVGGYTF.

A few counts support this clone. The read terminates 3 residues ahead of where the CDR3 ends, so the germline J gene completes it. The V gene is TRBV6-1, the J gene TRBJ2-5; D might be TRBD2 (7 bases). Deletions cut 1 base from V and 5 bases from J, with 17 bases between. Germline V gives CDR1 MNHNS, CDR2 SASEGT. The CDR3 consists of 16 residues. The covered CDR3 bases are TGTGCCAGCAGTGAAGTGGGAGGGGGGGCCTTGGAGACC. Amino acid sequence: CASSEVGGGALET. Given in full, the CDR3 is CASSEVGGGALETQYF.

This clone was seen many times. The read falls 3 residues short of the CDR3 end, and the missing part is taken from the germline J gene. The V and J genes are TRBV29-1 and TRBJ1-4; TRBD1 is a possible D gene (6 bases). The CDR3 runs 12 residues. Germline assignment: CDR1 SQVTM and CDR2 ANQGSEA. V lost 3 bases to trimming and J lost 8 bases, with 10 bases between them. This CDR3 is CSVETRGEKLFF. The covered CDR3 bases are TGCAGCGTTGAGACAAGGGGGGAAAAA. Looking up the rest from reference TRBV29-1 and TRBJ1-4 gives the full variable domain: SAVISQKPSRDICQRGTSLTIQCQVDSQVTMMFWYRQQPGQSLTLIATANQGSEATYESGFVIDKFPISRPNLTFSTLTVSNMSPEDSSIYLCSVETRGEKLFFGSGTQLSVL.

This clone was observed at least ten times. The read is 3 residues too short to cover the CDR3 end, so that end is filled in from the germline J gene. The J gene is TRBJ2-5, the V gene TRBV5-1; D perhaps matches TRBD2 (6 bases). The CDR3 loop spans 11 amino acids. Germline lookup yields CDR1 SGHRS and CDR2 YFSETQ. The V end was cut by 7 bases, the J end by 5 bases, with 9 bases between. The DNA read from the CDR3 is TGCGCCAGCGGAGGGGCGGAGACC. Amino acid sequence: CASGGAET. The whole CDR3 sequence reads CASGGAETQYF. Combining the CDR3 with reference TRBV5-1 and TRBJ2-5 gives the whole variable domain KAGVTQTPRYLIKTRGQQVTLSCSPISGHRSVSWYQQTPGQGLQFLFEYFSETQRNKGNFPGRFSGRQFSNSRSEMNVSTLELGDSALYLCASGGAETQYFGPGTRLLVL.

This clone was seen a few times. The sequence runs out 3 residues before the end of the CDR3; the remainder is reconstructed from the germline J gene. The chain combines TRBV6-1 with TRBJ1-3, with 7 bases matching TRBD1. The CDR3 is 18 amino acids. The V segment lost 1 base and the J segment 0 bases; nucleotides outside the gene matches: 9. In germline, CDR1 is MNHNS, CDR2 SASEGT. The CDR3 bases that were read are TGTGCCAGCAGTGAAGGGATCGGGCAGGGGGGCTCTGGAAACACC. Encoded protein: CASSEGIGQGGSGNT. The complete CDR3 reads CASSEGIGQGGSGNTIYF.

A remark on this clone: The read finishes 3 residues shy of the CDR3 end, and the germline J gene is used to complete it. J is TRBJ1-1 and V is TRBV18; no firm D call. The CDR3 sequence is 14 residues long. The V gene's germline CDR1 is KGHSH and CDR2 LQKENI. Trimming removed 3 bases at V and 1 base at J, with 9 bases between. Incomplete CDR3 DNA: TGTGCCAGCTCACCCGCGGGTACGAACACTGAA. Translating it yields CASSPAGTNTE. The whole CDR3 protein is CASSPAGTNTEAFF.

In regard to this clone: The read stops 3 residues short of the end of the CDR3; the missing end is completed from the germline J gene. The rearrangement joins TRBV23-1 to TRBJ2-5, with D tentatively TRBD2 (5 bases). TRBV23-1 is sorted into the ORF group, with uncertain function. Between the trimmed V and J ends, which lost 2 bases and 7 bases, there was a span of 14 bases. The CDR3 runs to 14 residues. This CDR3 reads CASSQGEYRGTQYF. The sequenced CDR3 bases are TGCGCCAGCAGTCAAGGAGAATACCGGGGGACC.

The table lists this clone with many counts. The read finishes 3 residues shy of the CDR3 end, and the germline J gene is used to complete it. The rearrangement joins TRBV30 to TRBJ1-4; 8 bases fit TRBD1. Per the germline V gene, CDR1 is GTSNPN and CDR2 is SVGIG (reference sequence). The V gene end was trimmed by 4 bases and the J gene end by 6 bases; junction bases not matched to a gene: 16. The CDR3 runs to 17 residues. The CDR3 reads CAWNRQGTPPWDEKLFF. The part of the CDR3 DNA that was read is TGTGCCTGGAATCGACAGGGGACACCACCCTGGGATGAAAAA.

This clone has just a few counts. Coverage ceases 3 residues before the CDR3 finishes, and the germline J gene fills in the end. J is TRBJ2-1 and V is TRBV20-1, with a tentative D call TRBD1 (6 bases). The germline V gene has CDR1 DFQATT and CDR2 SNEGSKA (reference sequence). CDR3 length: 12 residues. Trimming stripped 5 bases from V and 4 bases from J, with 9 bases between. Here the CDR3 reads CSAGTNYNEQFF. The part of the CDR3 DNA that was read is TGCAGTGCTGGGACAAATTACAATGAG.

This clone was counted only a few times. The CDR3 end falls 3 residues outside the read, so it is completed with the germline J gene. The V and J genes are TRBV10-3 and TRBJ2-7, with 7 bases aligning to TRBD1. The CDR3 sequence is 14 residues long. Germline V gives CDR1 ENHRY, CDR2 SYGVKD. Losses at the gene ends were 7 bases for V and 2 bases for J; bases not matched to a gene: 8. The sequenced part of the CDR3 DNA is TGTGCCATCAAGTCGGGACAGATAGCCTACGAG. The encoded protein is CAIKSGQIAYE. The CDR3 reads in full as CAIKSGQIAYEQYF.

As regards this clone: The read terminates 3 residues before the CDR3 end, so the remaining end is supplied by the germline J gene. The V and J genes are TRBV5-1 and TRBJ2-5; 7 bases map to TRBD1. J gave up 4 bases and V 1 base, and 10 bases lay outside the gene matches. This CDR3 has 16 amino acids. The germline CDR1 and CDR2 sequences are SGHRS and YFSETQ. The CDR3: CASSLIQGGERETQYF. The DNA read from the CDR3 is TGCGCCAGCAGCTTGATTCAAGGGGGCGAGAGAGAGACC. The complete variable domain, with remaining parts taken from reference TRBV5-1 and TRBJ2-5, reads KAGVTQTPRYLIKTRGQQVTLSCSPISGHRSVSWYQQTPGQGLQFLFEYFSETQRNKGNFPGRFSGRQFSNSRSEMNVSTLELGDSALYLCASSLIQGGERETQYFGPGTRLLVL.

In regard to this clone: The read finishes 3 residues shy of the CDR3 end, and the germline J gene is used to complete it. The chain has TRBV19 and TRBJ1-2, with 7 bases that match TRBD1. This CDR3 is built from 12 residues. Looked up from germline, CDR1 is LNHDA and CDR2 is SQIVND (reference sequence). The V gene end was trimmed by 9 bases and the J gene end by 2 bases; junction bases not matched to a gene: 3. The covered CDR3 bases are TGTGCCAGCAAACAGGGGAACTATGGC. Translation: CASKQGNYG. The whole CDR3 is CASKQGNYGYTF.

A note on this clone: The CDR3 extends 3 residues past the end of the read, so its final part is completed from the germline J gene. V usage is TRBV6-2 or TRBV6-3 and J usage is TRBJ2-3; a weak D match, TRBD1 (6 bases). Germline V CDR1 and CDR2: MNHEY, SVGEGT. The CDR3 extends over 16 amino acids. V lost 2 bases and J lost 3, with 15 bases in between. CDR3 region: CASSYGWGRGTDTQYF. CDR3 DNA (partial): TGTGCCAGCAGTTACGGGTGGGGCAGGGGAACAGATACG.

This clone has a handful of counts. The read stops 3 residues short of the end of the CDR3; the missing end is completed from the germline J gene. V usage is TRBV6-2 or TRBV6-3 and J usage is TRBJ1-4, with 7 bases fitting TRBD1. V lost 5 bases to trimming and J lost 4 bases; unmatched junction nucleotides: 4. The CDR3 sequence is 14 residues long. CDR1 is MNHEY and CDR2 is SVGEGT in the germline V gene. The sequenced part of the CDR3 DNA is TGTGCCAGCAGTACCGGGACAGATAATGAAAAA. The encoded protein is CASSTGTDNEK. The entire CDR3 is CASSTGTDNEKLFF.

As to this clone: The CDR3 is cut off 3 residues early in the read; its end comes from the germline J gene. The rearrangement joins TRBV18 to TRBJ1-6; D possibly corresponds to TRBD1 (5 bases). Germline V gene sequence: CDR1 KGHSH, CDR2 LQKENI. With 1 base removed from V and 7 bases from J, the gap between germline ends came to 14 bases. The length of the CDR3 is 16 residues. The covered CDR3 bases are TGTGCCAGCTCACCACGGGGCGAGATAGGGAATTCACCC. Encoded protein: CASSPRGEIGNSP. The CDR3 in its entirety is CASSPRGEIGNSPLHF.

In this sample, this clone turned up a few times. Read coverage stops 3 residues before the CDR3 terminus; the germline J gene supplies the remainder. V usage is TRBV30 and J usage is TRBJ2-7, with D possibly TRBD1 on 5 matching bases. The CDR3 contains 12 residues. Trimming left V 4 bases short and J 0 bases short, with 7 bases between. Germline loops: CDR1 GTSNPN, CDR2 SVGIG (reference sequence). CDR3 amino acids: CAWKDNSYEQYF. The sequenced CDR3 bases are TGTGCCTGGAAGGACAACTCCTACGAG.

This clone has only a few counts. The read ends 3 residues before the CDR3 terminus; that terminus is restored from the germline J gene. The chain employs TRBV11-3 and TRBJ2-5, with D perhaps matching TRBD1 (5 bases). CDR3 length: 11 residues. Germline CDR1 is SGHNT and CDR2 is YENEEA. Deletions cut 4 bases from V and 5 bases from J, with 5 bases between. Incomplete CDR3 DNA: TGTGCCAGCAGCTCAGGGGAGACC. This translates into CASSSGET. The whole CDR3 region reads CASSSGETQYF.

Comments on this clone: The read stops 3 residues short of the end of the CDR3; the missing end is completed from the germline J gene. The V call is TRBV30, the J call TRBJ1-2; a possible D gene is TRBD1 (6 bases). This CDR3 comprises 13 residues. Germline V lookup: CDR1 GTSNPN, CDR2 SVGIG (reference sequence). V lost 0 bases, J lost 4 bases, and 9 bases lay in between. CDR3 protein: CAWSVTGTYGYTF. Partial CDR3 DNA: TGTGCCTGGAGTGTAACAGGGACCTATGGC.

This clone has a count of ten or more. The missing CDR3 end, 3 residues past where the read stops, is filled in from the germline J gene. V usage is TRBV19 and J usage is TRBJ1-1; D is uncertain. CDR3 length equals 11 residues. With 7 bases removed from V and 5 bases from J, the gap between germline ends came to 8 bases. The V gene's germline CDR1 is LNHDA and CDR2 SQIVND (reference sequence). Partial CDR3 DNA: TGTGCCAGTATATCGGGGACTGAA. This codes for CASISGTE. The CDR3 in full is CASISGTEAFF.

As concerns this clone: The CDR3 end is not reached by the read, which stops 3 residues before it; the germline J gene fills it in. The V call is TRBV19, the J call TRBJ2-7; possible D gene TRBD2, 7 bases. Trimming pared 4 bases from V and 1 base from J, leaving 11 bases between. This CDR3 has 14 residues. Per the germline V gene, CDR1 is LNHDA and CDR2 is SQIVND (reference sequence). The CDR3 loop is CASSSRGASYEQYF. The sequenced CDR3 bases are TGTGCCAGTAGTAGCCGGGGGGCATCCTACGAG. The full variable domain, in which reference TRBV19 and TRBJ2-7 provide the parts outside the CDR3, is DGGITQSPKYLFRKEGQNVTLSCEQNLNHDAMYWYRQDPGQGLRLIYYSQIVNDFQKGDIAEGYSVSREKKESFPLTVTSAQKNPTAFYLCASSSRGASYEQYFGPGTRLTVT.

This clone was counted many times. The sequenced fragment ends 3 residues before the CDR3 boundary, so the rest is inferred from the germline J gene. The chain links TRBV12-3 or TRBV12-4 to TRBJ1-2; 10 bases match TRBD1. There are 12 residues in the CDR3. The CDR3 bases that were read are TGTGCCAGCAGCCTCCGGGACAGGGGA. It encodes CASSLRDRG. The entire CDR3 protein reads CASSLRDRGYTF.

Of note for this clone: Coverage ceases 3 residues before the CDR3 finishes, and the germline J gene fills in the end. The chain combines TRBV2 with TRBJ2-5, with D perhaps TRBD1 (6 bases). Trimming took 5 bases from V and 2 from J, leaving 9 bases between them. CDR3 length equals 13 residues. Germline V lookup: CDR1 SNHLY, CDR2 FYNNEI. The CDR3 sequence is CASSYGQQETQYF. The CDR3 DNA, read in part, is TGTGCCAGCAGTTACGGACAGCAAGAGACC. Supplemented by reference TRBV2 and TRBJ2-5, the full variable domain reads EPEVTQTPSHQVTQMGQEVILRCVPISNHLYFYWYRQILGQKVEFLVSFYNNEISEKSEIFDDQFSVERPDGSNFTLKIRSTKLEDSAMYFCASSYGQQETQYFGPGTRLLVL.

On this clone itself: The read ends 3 residues early relative to the CDR3; the germline J gene fills the gap. The V gene is TRBV5-1, the J gene TRBJ1-6; 10 bases fit TRBD1. The CDR3 runs 14 residues. Germline V lookup: CDR1 SGHRS, CDR2 YFSETQ. Trimming cost V 0 bases and J 10 bases; bases outside gene matches: 1. CDR3 DNA, as far as it was read: TGCGCCAGCAGCTTGGGGACAGGGGGATCACCC. Its protein is CASSLGTGGSP. The complete CDR3 protein is CASSLGTGGSPLHF.

Many counts were recorded for this clone. Coverage ceases 3 residues before the CDR3 finishes, and the germline J gene fills in the end. The chain has TRBV5-1 and TRBJ1-4, with TRBD1 matching over 7 bases. The CDR3 loop spans 14 amino acids. V dropped 4 bases and J dropped 2; count of bases not matched to a gene: 2. Per the germline V gene, CDR1 is SGHRS and CDR2 is YFSETQ. The DNA read from the CDR3 is TGCGCCAGCAGCCTACAGGGGACTAATGAAAAA. This translates into CASSLQGTNEK. The whole CDR3 sequence reads CASSLQGTNEKLFF.